This TCR beta chain was sequenced during a study of T cell repertoires in cytomegalovirus infection. At the level of the study: Public TCR beta signatures indicated both CMV infection and matching HLA type. Whole-study findings and limits: CMV-specific TCR beta clonotypes restricted by HLA-C were the ones dominating the ex vivo response. Carriers of CMV plus the relevant HLA were identified by cumulative public TCR beta family frequency.

For this clonotype: Its antigen is still unknown.

TCRdb used MiXCR to reprocess the reads, holding one entry per CDR3 protein. The sample includes about 400,000 distinct CDR3 sequences, 15% to 20% of them seen just once. CDR3 length: 17 residues. Between the trimmed V and J ends, which lost 2 bases and 0 bases, there was a span of 14 bases. Germline-derived CDR1 and CDR2 are MDHEN and SYDVKM. The chain has TRBV28 and TRBJ1-5; no reliable D call. The sequencing sample was made of PBMCs. The receptor was isolated from a human donor in good health (CMV status not recorded). Some clones in this sample may be carry-over from other donors' samples. The CDR3 DNA reads as TGTGCCAGCAGTTTACTTGGCGGAGAATATAGCAATCAGCCCCAGCATTTT. Protein: CASSLLGGEYSNQPQHF.